The entry below gives a single T cell receptor (beta chain) sequence along with its context. The CDR3 spans 15 residues. Germline loops: CDR1 SEHNR, CDR2 FQNEAQ (reference sequence). Trimming cost V 5 bases and J 10 bases; bases outside gene matches: 8. In the PCR, 60 Vbeta and 13 Jbeta primers were used. Profiled with immunoSEQ multiplex PCR; TCRdb holds only in-frame clones, not every one. The sample yields 55,000 to 65,000 clones, more than 65% seen once. The data originate from a study of cytomegalovirus exposure and HLA in healthy donors. The chain couples TRBV7-9 to TRBJ2-1; 13 positions match TRBD2. The sample comprised PBMCs. The TCR comes from a woman aged 30 to 39 in good health and CMV-seronegative. CDR3 residues: CASSLGLAGVREQFF. The CDR3 DNA follows: TGTGCCAGCAGCCTAGGACTAGCGGGAGTGCGGGAGCAGTTCTTC. The full variable domain, completed using reference TRBV7-9 and TRBJ2-1, is DTGVSQNPRHKITKRGQNVTFRCDPISEHNRLYWYRQTLGQGPEFLTYFQNEAQLEKSRLLSDRFSAERPKGSFSTLEIQRTEQGDSAMYLCASSLGLAGVREQFFGPGTRLTVL.